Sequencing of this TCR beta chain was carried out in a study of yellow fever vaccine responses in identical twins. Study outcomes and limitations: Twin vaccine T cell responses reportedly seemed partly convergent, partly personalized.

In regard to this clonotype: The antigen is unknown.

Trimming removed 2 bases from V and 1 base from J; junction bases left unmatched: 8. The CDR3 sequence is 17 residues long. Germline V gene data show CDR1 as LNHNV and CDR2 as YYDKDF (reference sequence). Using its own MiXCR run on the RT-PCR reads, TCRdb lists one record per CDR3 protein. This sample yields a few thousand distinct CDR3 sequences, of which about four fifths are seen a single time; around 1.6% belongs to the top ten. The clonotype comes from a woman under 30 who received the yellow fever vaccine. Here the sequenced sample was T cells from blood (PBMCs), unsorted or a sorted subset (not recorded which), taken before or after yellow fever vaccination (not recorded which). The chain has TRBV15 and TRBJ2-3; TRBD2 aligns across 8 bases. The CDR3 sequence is CATSRSLNGRGTDTQYF. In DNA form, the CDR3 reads TGTGCCACCAGCAGATCCTTAAACGGGAGGGGCACAGATACGCAGTATTTT. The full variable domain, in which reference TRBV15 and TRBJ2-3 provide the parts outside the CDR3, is DAMVIQNPRYQVTQFGKPVTLSCSQTLNHNVMYWYQQKSSQAPKLLFHYYDKDFNNEADTPDNFQSRRPNTSFCFLDIRSPGLGDTAMYLCATSRSLNGRGTDTQYFGPGTRLTVL.